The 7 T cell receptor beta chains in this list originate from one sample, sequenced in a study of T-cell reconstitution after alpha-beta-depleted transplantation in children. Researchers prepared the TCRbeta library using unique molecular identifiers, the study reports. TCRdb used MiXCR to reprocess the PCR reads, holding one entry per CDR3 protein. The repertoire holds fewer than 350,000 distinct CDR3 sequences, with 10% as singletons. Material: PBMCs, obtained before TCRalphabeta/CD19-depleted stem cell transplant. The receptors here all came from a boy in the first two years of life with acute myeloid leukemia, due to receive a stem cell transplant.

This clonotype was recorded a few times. The CDR3: CASSMGLEGNEQYF. The CDR3 bases are TGTGCCAGCAGCATGGGACTAGAGGGAAACGAGCAGTACTTC. The chain couples TRBV21-1 to TRBJ2-7; TRBD2, the D gene given by the table, was not confirmed from the DNA. TRBV21-1 is given as a pseudogene. This CDR3 is 14 amino acids long.

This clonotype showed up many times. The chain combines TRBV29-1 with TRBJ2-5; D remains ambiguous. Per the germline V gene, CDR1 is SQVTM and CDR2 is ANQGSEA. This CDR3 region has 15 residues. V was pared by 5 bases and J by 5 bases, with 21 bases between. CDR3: CSVKGWRPQWETQYF. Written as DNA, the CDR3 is TGCAGCGTTAAAGGGTGGCGGCCCCAGTGGGAGACCCAGTACTTC.

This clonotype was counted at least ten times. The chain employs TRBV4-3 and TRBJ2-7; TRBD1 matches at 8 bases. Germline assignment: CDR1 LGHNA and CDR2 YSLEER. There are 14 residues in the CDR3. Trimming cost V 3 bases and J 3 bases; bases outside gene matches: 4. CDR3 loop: CASSHGQGFYEQYF. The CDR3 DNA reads TGCGCCAGCAGCCACGGACAGGGATTCTACGAGCAGTACTTC.

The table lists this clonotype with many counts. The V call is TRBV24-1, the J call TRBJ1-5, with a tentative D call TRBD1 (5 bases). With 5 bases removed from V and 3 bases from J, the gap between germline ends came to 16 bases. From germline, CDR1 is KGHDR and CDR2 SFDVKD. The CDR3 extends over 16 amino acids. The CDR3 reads CATSGDRGSINQPQHF. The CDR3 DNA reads TGTGCCACCAGTGGTGATAGGGGCTCCATCAATCAGCCCCAGCATTTT.

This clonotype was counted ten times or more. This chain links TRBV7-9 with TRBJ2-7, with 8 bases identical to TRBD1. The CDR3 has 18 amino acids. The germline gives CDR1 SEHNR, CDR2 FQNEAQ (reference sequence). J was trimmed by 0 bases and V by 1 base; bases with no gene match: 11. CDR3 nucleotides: TGTGCCAGCAGCTTAGGAGGGGACAGGCATCCCTTCTCCTACGAGCAGTACTTC. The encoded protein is CASSLGGDRHPFSYEQYF.

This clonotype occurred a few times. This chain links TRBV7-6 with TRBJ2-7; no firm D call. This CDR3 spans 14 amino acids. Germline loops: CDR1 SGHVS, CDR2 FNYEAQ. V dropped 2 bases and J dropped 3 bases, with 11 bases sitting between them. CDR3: CASSLLGSNYEQYF. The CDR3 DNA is TGTGCCAGCAGCTTACTGGGATCTAACTACGAGCAGTACTTC.

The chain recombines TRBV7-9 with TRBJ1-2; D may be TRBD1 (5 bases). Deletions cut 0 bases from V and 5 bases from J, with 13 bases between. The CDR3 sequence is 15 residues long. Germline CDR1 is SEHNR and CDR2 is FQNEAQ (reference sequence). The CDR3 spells CASSLAPGRIYGYTF. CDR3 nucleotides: TGTGCCAGCAGCTTAGCACCGGGACGGATTTATGGCTACACCTTC.